What follows describes a single T cell receptor (beta chain). Data came from immunoSEQ multiplex PCR; TCRdb stores just in-frame clones and leaves some out. Of 130,000 to 150,000 clones in the sample, approximately 89% were seen once. Germline CDR1 is MNHNS and CDR2 is SASEGT. V gave up 10 bases and J gave up 6 bases; unmatched junction bases: 8. The CDR3 runs 12 residues. This sample is drawn from a study of T cell responses to AZD1222 COVID-19 vaccine. The specimen was peripheral blood, collected on day 0 of AZD1222 vaccination. The receptor was derived from an adult in good health. This chain uses TRBV6-1 with TRBJ2-7; TRBD1 aligns across 8 bases. CDR3 nucleotides: TGTGCCACCCGTACAGGGGGGACCGAGCAGTACTTC. Translation: CATRTGGTEQYF.